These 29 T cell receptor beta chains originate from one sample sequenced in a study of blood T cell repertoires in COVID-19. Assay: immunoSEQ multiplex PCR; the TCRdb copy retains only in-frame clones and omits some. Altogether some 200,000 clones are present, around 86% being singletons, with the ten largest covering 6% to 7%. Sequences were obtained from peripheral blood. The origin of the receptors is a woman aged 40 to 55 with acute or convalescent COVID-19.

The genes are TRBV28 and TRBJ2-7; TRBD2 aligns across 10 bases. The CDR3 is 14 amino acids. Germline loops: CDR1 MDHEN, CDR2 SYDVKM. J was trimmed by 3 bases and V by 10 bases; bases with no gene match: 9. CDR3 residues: CATRLAGEGYEQYF. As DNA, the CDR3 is TGTGCCACCCGCCTAGCGGGAGAGGGCTACGAGCAGTACTTC.

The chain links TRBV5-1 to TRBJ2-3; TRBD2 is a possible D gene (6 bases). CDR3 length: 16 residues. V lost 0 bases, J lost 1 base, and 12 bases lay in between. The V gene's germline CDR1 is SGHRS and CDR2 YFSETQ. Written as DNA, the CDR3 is TGCGCCAGCAGCTTGGGTGCGGGGAGAGGCACAGATACGCAGTATTTT. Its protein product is CASSLGAGRGTDTQYF.

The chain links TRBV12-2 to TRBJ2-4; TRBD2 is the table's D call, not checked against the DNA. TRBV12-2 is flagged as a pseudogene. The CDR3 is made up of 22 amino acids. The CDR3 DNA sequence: TGTGCAAGTCGCTTAGTAGAGGGTTGGGCTAGCGACGAGCGGATGGCCAAAAACATTCAGTACTTC. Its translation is CASRLVEGWASDERMAKNIQYF.

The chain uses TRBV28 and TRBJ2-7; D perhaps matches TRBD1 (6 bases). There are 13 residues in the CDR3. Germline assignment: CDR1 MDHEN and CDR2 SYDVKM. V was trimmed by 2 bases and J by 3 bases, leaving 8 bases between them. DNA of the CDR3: TGTGCCAGCAGTTTACGGACAGTCTACGAGCAGTACTTC. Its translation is CASSLRTVYEQYF. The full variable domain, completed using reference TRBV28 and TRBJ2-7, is DVKVTQSSRYLVKRTGEKVFLECVQDMDHENMFWYRQDPGLGLRLIYFSYDVKMKEKGDIPEGYSVSREKKERFSLILESASTNQTSMYLCASSLRTVYEQYFGPGTRLTVT.

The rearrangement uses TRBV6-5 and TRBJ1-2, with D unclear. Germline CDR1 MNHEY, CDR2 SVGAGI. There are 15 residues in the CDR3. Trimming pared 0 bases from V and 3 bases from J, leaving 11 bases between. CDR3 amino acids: CASSYSKNGDYGYTF. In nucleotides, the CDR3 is TGTGCCAGCAGTTACTCGAAGAACGGAGACTATGGCTACACCTTC.

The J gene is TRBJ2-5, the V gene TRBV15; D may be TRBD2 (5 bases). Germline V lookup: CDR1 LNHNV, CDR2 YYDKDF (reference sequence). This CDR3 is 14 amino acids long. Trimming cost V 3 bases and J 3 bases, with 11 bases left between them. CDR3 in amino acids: CATSRVQREETQYF. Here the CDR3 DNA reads TGTGCCACCAGCAGGGTGCAGAGGGAAGAGACCCAGTACTTC.

The CDR3 loop reads CASSLRDTGEKLFF. The DNA of the CDR3 is TGCGCCAGCAGCTTGAGGGACACGGGGGAAAAACTGTTTTTT. The rearrangement joins TRBV5-1 to TRBJ1-4; possibly TRBD1 for D (6 bases). Trimming pared 1 base from V and 8 bases from J, leaving 12 bases between. The CDR3 consists of 14 residues. Germline V gene sequence: CDR1 SGHRS, CDR2 YFSETQ.

The CDR3 region has the DNA TGTGCCAGCAGCCCAACTAGCGGGAGGGCCTCCGGGGAGCTGTTTTTT. Amino acids: CASSPTSGRASGELFF. The chain carries TRBV7-9 and TRBJ2-2; 13 bases are a match to TRBD2. J gave up 6 bases and V 5 bases, and 6 bases lay outside the gene matches. Germline V gives CDR1 SEHNR, CDR2 FQNEAQ (reference sequence). The CDR3 runs 16 residues.

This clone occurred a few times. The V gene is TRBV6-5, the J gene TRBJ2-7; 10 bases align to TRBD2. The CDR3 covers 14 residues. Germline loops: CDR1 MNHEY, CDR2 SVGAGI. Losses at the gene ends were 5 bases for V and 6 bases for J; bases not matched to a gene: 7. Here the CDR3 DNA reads TGTGCCAGCAGTAGAGCGGGAGGGGCCTCCGAGCAGTACTTC. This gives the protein CASSRAGGASEQYF.

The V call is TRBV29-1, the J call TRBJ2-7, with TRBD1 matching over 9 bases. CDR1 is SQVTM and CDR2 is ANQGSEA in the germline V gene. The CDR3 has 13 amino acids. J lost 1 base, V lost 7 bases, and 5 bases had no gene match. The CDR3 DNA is TGCAGCGCCTCCGGGACAGGGTCCTACGAGCAGTACTTC. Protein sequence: CSASGTGSYEQYF.

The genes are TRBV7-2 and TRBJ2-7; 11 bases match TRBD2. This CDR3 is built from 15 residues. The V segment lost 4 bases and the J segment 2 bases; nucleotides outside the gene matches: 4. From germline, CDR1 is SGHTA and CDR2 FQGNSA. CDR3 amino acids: CASSSLAGGTYEQYF. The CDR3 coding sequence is TGTGCCAGCAGCTCGCTAGCGGGGGGCACCTACGAGCAGTACTTC.

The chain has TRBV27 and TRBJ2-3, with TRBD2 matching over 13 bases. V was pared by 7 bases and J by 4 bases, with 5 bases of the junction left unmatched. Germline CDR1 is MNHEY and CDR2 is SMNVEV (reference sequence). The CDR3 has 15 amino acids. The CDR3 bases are TGTGCCAGCAAACTAGCGGGAGGGCCGGCAGATACGCAGTATTTT. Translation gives CASKLAGGPADTQYF.

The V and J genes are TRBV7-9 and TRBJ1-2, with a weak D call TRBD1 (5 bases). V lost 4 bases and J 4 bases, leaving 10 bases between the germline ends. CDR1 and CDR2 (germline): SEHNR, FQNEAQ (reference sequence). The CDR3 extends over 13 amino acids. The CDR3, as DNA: TGTGCCAGCAGCTGGGGGGGTACCTATGGCTACACCTTC. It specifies CASSWGGTYGYTF.

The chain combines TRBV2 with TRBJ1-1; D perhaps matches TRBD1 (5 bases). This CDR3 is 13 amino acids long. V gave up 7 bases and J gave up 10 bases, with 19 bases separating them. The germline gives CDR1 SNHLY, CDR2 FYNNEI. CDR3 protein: CASTTTFGRGAFF. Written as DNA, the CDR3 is TGTGCCAGCACCACGACCTTTGGAAGGGGAGCTTTCTTT.

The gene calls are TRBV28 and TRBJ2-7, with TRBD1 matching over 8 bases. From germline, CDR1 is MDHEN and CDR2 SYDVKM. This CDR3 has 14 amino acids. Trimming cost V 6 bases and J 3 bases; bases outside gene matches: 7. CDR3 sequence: CASRKQGVHYEQYF. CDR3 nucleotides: TGTGCCAGCAGGAAACAGGGGGTTCACTACGAGCAGTACTTC.

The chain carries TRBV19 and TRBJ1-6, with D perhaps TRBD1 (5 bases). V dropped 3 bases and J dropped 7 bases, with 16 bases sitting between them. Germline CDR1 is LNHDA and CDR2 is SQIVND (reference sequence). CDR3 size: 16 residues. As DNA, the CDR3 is TGTGCCAGTAGTATCACACCCGACAGACAAAATTCACCCCTCCACTTT. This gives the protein CASSITPDRQNSPLHF.

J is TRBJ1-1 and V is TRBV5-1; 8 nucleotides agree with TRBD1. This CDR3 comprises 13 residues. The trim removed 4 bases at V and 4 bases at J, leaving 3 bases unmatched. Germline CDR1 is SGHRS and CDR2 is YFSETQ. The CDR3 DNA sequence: TGCGCCAGCAGCACCCAGGGGGCCACTGAAGCTTTCTTT. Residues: CASSTQGATEAFF.

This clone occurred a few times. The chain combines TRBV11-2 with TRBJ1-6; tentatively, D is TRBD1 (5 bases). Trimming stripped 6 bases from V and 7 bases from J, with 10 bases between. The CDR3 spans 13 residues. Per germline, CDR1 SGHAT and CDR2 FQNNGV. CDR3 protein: CASRRGGNSPLHF. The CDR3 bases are TGTGCCAGCAGGAGGGGAGGGAATTCACCCCTCCACTTT.

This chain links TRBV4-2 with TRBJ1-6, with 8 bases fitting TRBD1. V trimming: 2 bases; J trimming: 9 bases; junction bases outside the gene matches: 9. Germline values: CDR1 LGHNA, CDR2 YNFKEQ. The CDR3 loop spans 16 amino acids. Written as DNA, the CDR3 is TGTGCCAGCAGCCAAAGGGCGGACAGGGCTTCTTCACCCCTCCACTTT. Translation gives CASSQRADRASSPLHF.

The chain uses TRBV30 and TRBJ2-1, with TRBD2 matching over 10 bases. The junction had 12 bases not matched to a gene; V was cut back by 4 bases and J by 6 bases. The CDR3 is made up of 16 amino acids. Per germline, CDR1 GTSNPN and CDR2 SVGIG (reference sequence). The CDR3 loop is CAWTRGTSGTRNEQFF. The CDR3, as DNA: TGTGCCTGGACTAGGGGTACTAGCGGGACTCGCAATGAGCAGTTCTTC.

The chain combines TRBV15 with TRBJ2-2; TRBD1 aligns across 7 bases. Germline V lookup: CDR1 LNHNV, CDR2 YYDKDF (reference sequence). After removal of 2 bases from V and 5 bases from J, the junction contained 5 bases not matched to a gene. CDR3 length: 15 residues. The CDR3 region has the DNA TGTGCCACCAGCAGAAGACAGGGCGTGACCGGGGAGCTGTTTTTT. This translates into CATSRRQGVTGELFF.

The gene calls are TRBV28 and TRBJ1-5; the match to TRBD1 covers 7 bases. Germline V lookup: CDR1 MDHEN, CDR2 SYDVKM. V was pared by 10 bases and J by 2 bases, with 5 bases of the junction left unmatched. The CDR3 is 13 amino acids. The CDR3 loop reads CATQGVGNQPQHF. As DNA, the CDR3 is TGTGCCACCCAGGGGGTGGGCAATCAGCCCCAGCATTTT.

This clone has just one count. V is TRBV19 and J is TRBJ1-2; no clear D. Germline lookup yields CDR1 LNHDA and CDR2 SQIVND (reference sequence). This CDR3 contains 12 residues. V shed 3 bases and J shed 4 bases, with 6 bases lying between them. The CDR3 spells CASSMESYGYTF. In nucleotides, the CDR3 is TGTGCCAGTAGTATGGAGAGCTATGGCTACACCTTC.

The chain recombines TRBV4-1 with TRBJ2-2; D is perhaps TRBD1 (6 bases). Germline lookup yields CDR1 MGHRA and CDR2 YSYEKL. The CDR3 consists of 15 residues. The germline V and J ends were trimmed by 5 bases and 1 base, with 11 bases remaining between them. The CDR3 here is CASSAGTLNTGELFF. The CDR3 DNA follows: TGCGCCAGCAGCGCTGGGACACTGAACACCGGGGAGCTGTTTTTT.

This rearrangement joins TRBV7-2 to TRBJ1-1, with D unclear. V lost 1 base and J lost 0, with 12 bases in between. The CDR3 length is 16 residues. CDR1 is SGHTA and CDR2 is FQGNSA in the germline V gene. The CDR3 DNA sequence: TGTGCCAGCAGCTTAGGAAGCGTCCGAATGAACACTGAAGCTTTCTTT. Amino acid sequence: CASSLGSVRMNTEAFF. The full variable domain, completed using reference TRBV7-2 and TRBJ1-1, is GAGVSQSPSNKVTEKGKDVELRCDPISGHTALYWYRQSLGQGLEFLIYFQGNSAPDKSGLPSDRFSAERTGGSVSTLTIQRTQQEDSAVYLCASSLGSVRMNTEAFFGQGTRLTVV.

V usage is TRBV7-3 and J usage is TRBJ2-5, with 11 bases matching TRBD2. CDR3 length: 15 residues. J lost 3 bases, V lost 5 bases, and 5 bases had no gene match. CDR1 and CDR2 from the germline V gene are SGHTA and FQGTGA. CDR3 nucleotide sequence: TGTGCCAGCAGCAAAGGGACTAGCGGAAAAGAGACCCAGTACTTC. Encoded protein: CASSKGTSGKETQYF.

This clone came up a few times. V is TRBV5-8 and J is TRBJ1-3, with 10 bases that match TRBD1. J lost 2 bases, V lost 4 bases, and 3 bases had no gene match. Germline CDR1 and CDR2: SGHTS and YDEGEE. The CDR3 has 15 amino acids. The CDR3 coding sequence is TGTGCCAGCAGCGCGGGGACAGGGGCTGGAAACACCATATATTTT. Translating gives CASSAGTGAGNTIYF.

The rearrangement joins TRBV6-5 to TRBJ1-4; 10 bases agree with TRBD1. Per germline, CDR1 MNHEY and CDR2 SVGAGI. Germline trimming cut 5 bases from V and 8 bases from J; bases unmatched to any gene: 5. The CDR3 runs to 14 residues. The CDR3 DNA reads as TGTGCCAGCAGTCTAATGGACAGGGGGGAAAAACTGTTTTTT. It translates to CASSLMDRGEKLFF.

The CDR3 DNA reads TGTGCCAGCATTTCCGGCTCCTACGAGCAGTACTTC. Its protein product is CASISGSYEQYF. The chain is built from TRBV6-5 and TRBJ2-7; D not certain. Trimming stripped 7 bases from V and 0 bases from J, with 7 bases between. Germline V lookup: CDR1 MNHEY, CDR2 SVGAGI. The CDR3 is 12 residues long.